Presented here are 26 T cell receptor beta chains from one specimen sequenced in a study of T cells of healthy individuals. A single record per CDR3 protein comes from TCRdb applying MiXCR to the 5' RACE reads. The table records fewer than 75,000 distinct CDR3 sequences, around 15% of them present only once. These receptor sequences come from a human donor in good health.

This clonotype has more than one count but fewer than ten. This sequence joins TRBV15 and TRBJ2-7; 7 bases fit TRBD1. The CDR3 is 16 amino acids. From germline, CDR1 is LNHNV and CDR2 YYDKDF (reference sequence). The junction had 11 bases not matched to a gene; V was cut back by 4 bases and J by 2 bases. As DNA, the CDR3 is TGTGCCACCAGCACCCAACAGACAGGGTCCACCTACGAGCAGTACTTC. It codes for CATSTQQTGSTYEQYF.

This CDR3 is CASSSGAAVEKLFF. In nucleotides, the CDR3 is TGTGCCAGCTCATCGGGGGCGGCTGTAGAAAAACTGTTTTTT. This chain connects TRBV18 to TRBJ1-4; perhaps TRBD1 as D (6 bases). Germline CDR1 is KGHSH and CDR2 is LQKENI. V was trimmed by 5 bases and J by 8 bases, leaving 15 bases between them. The length of the CDR3 is 14 residues.

This clonotype was counted between two and nine times. The V and J genes are TRBV6-6 and TRBJ1-4; 7 positions match TRBD1. CDR1 is MNHNY and CDR2 is SVGAGI in the germline V gene (reference sequence). This CDR3 is built from 14 residues. V lost 6 bases to trimming and J lost 7 bases; unmatched junction nucleotides: 8. CDR3 in DNA: TGTGCCAGCAGACTCGGGACAGAAGGTGAAAAACTGTTTTTT. Protein sequence: CASRLGTEGEKLFF.

V and J are TRBV12-5 and TRBJ2-7; 8 nucleotides align to TRBD1. The CDR3 totals 17 residues. CDR1 is LGHNT and CDR2 is FRNRAP in the germline V gene. Unmatched junction bases numbered 9, after V lost 1 base and J lost 1 base. In DNA, the CDR3 is TGTGCTAGTGGTTTGGCGATAGGGACAGGAGAGTCCTACGAGCAGTACTTC. This sequence encodes CASGLAIGTGESYEQYF. Based on the CDR3 plus reference TRBV12-5 and TRBJ2-7, the full variable domain is DARVTQTPRHKVTEMGQEVTMRCQPILGHNTVFWYRQTMMQGLELLAYFRNRAPLDDSGMPKDRFSAEMPDATLATLKIQPSEPRDSAVYFCASGLAIGTGESYEQYFGPGTRLTVT.

The count of this clonotype is one. A much larger clone lies a single base off, so this may be a read error. The CDR3 is CASSVDWSLGIADTQYF. In nucleotides, the CDR3 is TGTGCCAGCAGCGTAGACTGGAGTTTGGGAATTGCAGATACGCAGTATTTT. The chain employs TRBV9 and TRBJ2-3; no firm D call. Trimming took 0 bases from V and 4 from J, leaving 18 bases between them. The germline CDR1 and CDR2 sequences are SGDLS and YYNGEE. The length of the CDR3 is 17 residues.

There are many counts of this clonotype. This chain links TRBV6-5 with TRBJ1-3; a possible D gene is TRBD1 (5 bases). Trimming removed 8 bases at V and 4 bases at J, with 12 bases between. CDR1 and CDR2 (germline): MNHEY, SVGAGI. The CDR3 contains 13 residues. The CDR3 region has the DNA TGTGCCAGCCAACAGGCTATCGGAAACACCATATATTTT. This gives the protein CASQQAIGNTIYF.

The J gene is TRBJ2-5, the V gene TRBV29-1, with 11 bases matching TRBD1. The V and J ends lost 6 bases and 5 bases, in that order; junction bases with no gene match: 14. Germline V gene sequence: CDR1 SQVTM, CDR2 ANQGSEA. The CDR3 contains 16 residues. CDR3 in DNA: TGCAGCGTGGAAACCGGGACAGGGGGGATAAGGGAGACCCAGTACTTC. Encoded protein: CSVETGTGGIRETQYF.

Within the sample, this clonotype is medium-sized (0.01 to 0.1%). This chain links TRBV6-4 with TRBJ2-6; 7 nucleotides align to TRBD2. The CDR3 consists of 16 residues. Germline CDR1 reads MRHNA; CDR2 reads SNTAGT. The V gene end was trimmed by 3 bases and the J gene end by 1 base; junction bases not matched to a gene: 3. The CDR3 sequence is CASSEASGSGANVLTF. In DNA form, the CDR3 reads TGTGCCAGCAGTGAGGCTAGCGGTTCTGGGGCCAACGTCCTGACTTTC.

This clonotype was recorded a few times. J is TRBJ2-7 and V is TRBV21-1; the table's TRBD1 call for D was not verified on the DNA. TRBV21-1 is labeled a pseudogene. The CDR3 spans 13 residues. For the CDR3, the DNA is TGTGCCAGCATCCAGGGGGTCTCCTACGAGCAGTACTTC. Translation gives CASIQGVSYEQYF.

This clonotype was detected only a few times. The CDR3 region has the DNA TGCGCCAGCAGCTTGGGGGGGGGCCCAGATACGCAGTATTTT. Its translation is CASSLGGGPDTQYF. The chain joins TRBV5-1 to TRBJ2-3; TRBD2 is a possible D gene (7 bases). V gave up 0 bases and J gave up 4 bases, with 9 bases separating them. The CDR3 is made up of 14 amino acids. Germline CDR1 is SGHRS and CDR2 is YFSETQ.

Ten or more counts support this clonotype. CDR3 sequence (DNA): TGCAGCGATGGGCGGGGGAATGAGCAGTTCTTC. Translated, it gives CSDGRGNEQFF. The chain joins TRBV29-1 to TRBJ2-1, with 7 nucleotides matching TRBD2. The CDR3 runs 11 residues. Germline values: CDR1 SQVTM, CDR2 ANQGSEA. V lost 7 bases, J lost 7 bases, and 4 bases stayed unmatched.

V and J are TRBV30 and TRBJ2-1, with 8 bases matching TRBD2. Germline V gives CDR1 GTSNPN, CDR2 SVGIG (reference sequence). Trimming removed 4 bases from V and 8 bases from J; junction bases left unmatched: 4. The length of the CDR3 is 12 residues. The CDR3 DNA reads as TGTGCCTGGACCGACGGGAGGGATGAGCAGTTCTTC. Protein product: CAWTDGRDEQFF.

Notes on this clonotype: A single base separates this from a much larger clone, so it may be a read error. The V and J genes are TRBV20-1 and TRBJ1-3; D unclear. Germline CDR1 is DFQATT and CDR2 is SNEGSKA (reference sequence). This CDR3 spans 12 amino acids. The CDR3 loop is CSARDRGNTVYF. The CDR3, as DNA: TGCAGTGCTAGAGATCGAGGAAACACCGTATATTTT.

This clonotype was picked up a small number of times. The chain joins TRBV20-1 to TRBJ1-2; D gene ambiguous. Trimming shortened V by 1 base and J by 5 bases, and 8 bases separated the two germline ends. The CDR3 covers 12 residues. Germline CDR1 is DFQATT and CDR2 is SNEGSKA (reference sequence). The CDR3 spells CSARVAEYGYTF. CDR3 coding DNA: TGCAGTGCTAGAGTAGCCGAGTATGGCTACACCTTC.

This clonotype was observed at least ten times. This rearrangement joins TRBV12-3 or TRBV12-4 to TRBJ2-5, with D perhaps TRBD1 or TRBD2 (5 bases each). The CDR3 loop spans 14 amino acids. V was cut by 2 bases and J by 2 bases, with 9 bases left in between. CDR3 in DNA: TGTGCCAGCAGTTTAACCGGGGCTCAAGAGACCCAGTACTTC. Amino acid sequence: CASSLTGAQETQYF.

In DNA, the CDR3 is TGTGCCAGCAGCTTAATGACTAGCACAGATACGCAGTATTTT. As protein: CASSLMTSTDTQYF. The chain uses TRBV7-3 and TRBJ2-3; no clear D gene. The CDR3 runs 14 residues. With 1 base removed from V and 0 bases from J, the gap between germline ends came to 5 bases. Looked up from germline, CDR1 is SGHTA and CDR2 is FQGTGA.

V usage is TRBV25-1 and J usage is TRBJ2-1; no clear D. CDR3 length equals 14 residues. Germline V gene data show CDR1 as MGHDK and CDR2 as SYGVNS. V was shortened by 1 base and J by 6 bases, with 10 bases between the two germline ends. CDR3 residues: CASSEFGLVNEQFF. In DNA, the CDR3 is TGTGCCAGCAGTGAATTCGGGCTAGTCAATGAGCAGTTCTTC.

This clonotype occurred many times. CDR3 sequence: CASSLYPMNTEAFF. In DNA form, the CDR3 reads TGTGCCAGCAGCTTATACCCTATGAACACTGAAGCTTTCTTT. V usage is TRBV7-9 and J usage is TRBJ1-1; D call uncertain. Trimming shortened V by 2 bases and J by 0 bases, and 7 bases separated the two germline ends. CDR1 and CDR2 from the germline V gene are SEHNR and FQNEAQ (reference sequence). CDR3 length: 14 residues.

This clonotype was counted between two and nine times. The chain employs TRBV7-6 and TRBJ2-2, with TRBD2 matching 9 bases. The junction had 7 bases not matched to a gene; V was cut back by 6 bases and J by 5 bases. The germline V gene encodes CDR1 SGHVS and CDR2 FNYEAQ. The CDR3 length is 15 residues. The CDR3 coding sequence is TGTGCCAGCAGGATCGGGCTAGCGGGAACCGGGGAGCTGTTTTTT. Amino acid sequence: CASRIGLAGTGELFF.

The chain's CDR3 is CASSARQGRNTEAFF. In DNA, the CDR3 is TGTGCCAGCAGTGCGAGACAGGGAAGGAACACTGAAGCTTTCTTT. The chain has TRBV6-1 and TRBJ1-1; TRBD1 aligns across 7 bases. The CDR3 length is 15 residues. The trim removed 4 bases at V and 1 base at J, leaving 6 bases unmatched. Per the germline V gene, CDR1 is MNHNS and CDR2 is SASEGT.

This clonotype was counted many times. This chain connects TRBV29-1 to TRBJ1-4, with TRBD1 as a possible D gene (6 bases). Deletions cut 6 bases from V and 8 bases from J, with 13 bases between. This CDR3 is built from 12 residues. In germline, CDR1 is SQVTM, CDR2 ANQGSEA. The DNA for the CDR3 is TGCAGCGTACAGGGCCTGACCGAAAAACTGTTTTTT. Its translation: CSVQGLTEKLFF.

The sample holds many counts of this clonotype. The CDR3 nucleotides read TGTGCCAGCAGAATAGGTCGGTCAGATACGCAGTATTTT. Protein product: CASRIGRSDTQYF. The gene calls are TRBV12-3 or TRBV12-4 and TRBJ2-3; no definite D call. The CDR3 is 13 residues long. Trimming pared 6 bases from V and 4 bases from J, leaving 11 bases between.

This clonotype has at least ten counts. The genes are TRBV5-1 and TRBJ1-1, with D hard to call. The CDR3 extends over 14 amino acids. Trimming pared 2 bases from V and 4 bases from J, leaving 12 bases between. The V gene's germline CDR1 is SGHRS and CDR2 YFSETQ. CDR3 sequence (DNA): TGCGCCAGCAGCTTTGAAGGGCCGGTCACTGAAGCTTTCTTT. Its translation is CASSFEGPVTEAFF.

The rearrangement joins TRBV29-1 to TRBJ2-7; 8 bases are shared with TRBD2. V shed 6 bases and J 3 bases; nucleotides not matched to a gene: 13. The CDR3 length is 15 residues. In germline, CDR1 is SQVTM, CDR2 ANQGSEA. Here the CDR3 DNA reads TGCAGCGTCAGGGGCTTAGCGGGATACCTCTACGAGCAGTACTTC. Its protein product is CSVRGLAGYLYEQYF.

This clonotype was observed at least ten times. The V gene is TRBV4-2, the J gene TRBJ1-4; D not resolved. Germline loops: CDR1 LGHNA, CDR2 YNFKEQ. With 1 base removed from V and 8 bases from J, the gap between germline ends came to 8 bases. The CDR3 consists of 13 residues. This CDR3 is CASSQAPREKLFF. CDR3 nucleotide sequence: TGTGCCAGCAGCCAAGCCCCGAGAGAAAAACTGTTTTTT.

In this sample, this clonotype turned up many times. This chain links TRBV18 with TRBJ2-3; D is ambiguous. The CDR3 loop spans 13 amino acids. Germline V gene lookup returns CDR1 KGHSH and CDR2 LQKENI. Trimming pared 3 bases from V and 12 bases from J, leaving 16 bases between. The CDR3 nucleotides read TGTGCCAGCTCACCTCCCGGCGACTGGAGTCAGTATTTT. Translating gives CASSPPGDWSQYF.